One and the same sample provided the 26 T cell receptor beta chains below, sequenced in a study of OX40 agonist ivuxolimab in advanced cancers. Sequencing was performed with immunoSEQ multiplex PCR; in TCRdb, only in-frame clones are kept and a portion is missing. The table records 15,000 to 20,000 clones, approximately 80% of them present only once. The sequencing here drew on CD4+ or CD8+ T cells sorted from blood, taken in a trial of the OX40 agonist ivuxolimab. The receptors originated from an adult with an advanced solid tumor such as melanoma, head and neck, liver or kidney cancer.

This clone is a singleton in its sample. The chain's CDR3 is CASTIFRADGYTF. Written as DNA, the CDR3 is TGTGCCAGCACCATTTTCAGGGCCGATGGCTACACCTTC. V is TRBV6-5 and J is TRBJ1-2; D might be TRBD1 (5 bases). V lost 7 bases, J lost 6 bases, and 15 bases lay in between. From germline, CDR1 is MNHEY and CDR2 SVGAGI. The CDR3 totals 13 residues.

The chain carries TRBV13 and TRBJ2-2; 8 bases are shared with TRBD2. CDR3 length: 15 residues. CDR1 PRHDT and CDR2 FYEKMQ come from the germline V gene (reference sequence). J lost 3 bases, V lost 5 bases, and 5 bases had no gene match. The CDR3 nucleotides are TGTGCCAGCAGCAGCGGGAGACTCCACACCGGGGAGCTGTTTTTT. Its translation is CASSSGRLHTGELFF.

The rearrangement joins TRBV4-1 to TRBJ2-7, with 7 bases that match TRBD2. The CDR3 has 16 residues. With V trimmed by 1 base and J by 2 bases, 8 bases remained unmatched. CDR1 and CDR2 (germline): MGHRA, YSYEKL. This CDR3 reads CASSQGAASGPYEQYF. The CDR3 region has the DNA TGCGCCAGCAGCCAAGGGGCCGCTAGCGGCCCCTACGAGCAGTACTTC.

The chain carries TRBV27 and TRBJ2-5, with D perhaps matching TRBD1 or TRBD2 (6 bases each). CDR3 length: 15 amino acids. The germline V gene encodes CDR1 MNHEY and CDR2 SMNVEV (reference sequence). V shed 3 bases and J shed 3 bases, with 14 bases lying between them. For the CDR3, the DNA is TGTGCCAGCAGTTTCTTCGGGGGCGGTGAAGAGACCCAGTACTTC. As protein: CASSFFGGGEETQYF.

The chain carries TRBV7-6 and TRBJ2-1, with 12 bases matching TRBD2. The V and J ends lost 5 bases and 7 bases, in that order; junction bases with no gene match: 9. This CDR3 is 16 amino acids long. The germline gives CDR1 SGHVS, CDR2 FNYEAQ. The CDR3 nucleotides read TGTGCCAGCAGCCCTCTAGCGGGAGGGCCGATGAATGAGCAGTTCTTC. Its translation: CASSPLAGGPMNEQFF.

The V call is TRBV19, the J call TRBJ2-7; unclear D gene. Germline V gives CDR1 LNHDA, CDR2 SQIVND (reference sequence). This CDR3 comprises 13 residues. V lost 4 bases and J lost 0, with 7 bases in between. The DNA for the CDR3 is TGTGCCAGTAGTACCGACAACTCCTACGAGCAGTACTTC. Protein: CASSTDNSYEQYF. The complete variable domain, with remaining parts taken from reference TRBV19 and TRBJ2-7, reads DGGITQSPKYLFRKEGQNVTLSCEQNLNHDAMYWYRQDPGQGLRLIYYSQIVNDFQKGDIAEGYSVSREKKESFPLTVTSAQKNPTAFYLCASSTDNSYEQYFGPGTRLTVT.

DNA for the CDR3: TGTGCCAGCAGCCCCCGGACGCGCCCCTGGGATGAGCAGTTCTTC. Translated: CASSPRTRPWDEQFF. This chain joins TRBV11-2 and TRBJ2-1, with D uncertain. This CDR3 has 15 residues. Trimming took off 5 bases at V and 8 bases at J, with 19 bases between the two ends. Germline assignment: CDR1 SGHAT and CDR2 FQNNGV.

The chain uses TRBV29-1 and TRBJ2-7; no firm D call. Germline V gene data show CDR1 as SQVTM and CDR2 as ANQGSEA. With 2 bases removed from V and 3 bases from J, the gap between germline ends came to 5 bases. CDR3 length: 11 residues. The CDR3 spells CSVEPGYEQYF. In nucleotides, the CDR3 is TGCAGCGTTGAACCCGGCTACGAGCAGTACTTC.

CDR3 residues: CASSQVAGSRRPQHF. Written as DNA, the CDR3 is TGCGCCAGCAGCCAAGTTGCGGGGTCTAGACGGCCCCAGCATTTT. The chain recombines TRBV4-3 with TRBJ1-5; D remains ambiguous. Germline V lookup: CDR1 LGHNA, CDR2 YSLEER. The CDR3 has 15 amino acids. Trimming shortened V by 1 base and J by 9 bases, and 16 bases separated the two germline ends.

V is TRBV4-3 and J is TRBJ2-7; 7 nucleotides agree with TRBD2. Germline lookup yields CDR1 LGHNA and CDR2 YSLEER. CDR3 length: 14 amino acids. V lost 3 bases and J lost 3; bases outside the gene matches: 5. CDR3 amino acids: CASSHGLVGYEQYF. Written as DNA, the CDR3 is TGCGCCAGCAGCCACGGACTAGTGGGCTACGAGCAGTACTTC.

CDR3 sequence (DNA): TGTGCCAGCAGCCACAAAGCGACCTCCTACAATGAGCAGTTCTTC. Translating it yields CASSHKATSYNEQFF. The V and J genes are TRBV7-9 and TRBJ2-1; D remains ambiguous. The CDR3 sequence is 15 residues long. Looked up from germline, CDR1 is SEHNR and CDR2 is FQNEAQ (reference sequence). V dropped 5 bases and J dropped 0 bases, with 11 bases sitting between them.

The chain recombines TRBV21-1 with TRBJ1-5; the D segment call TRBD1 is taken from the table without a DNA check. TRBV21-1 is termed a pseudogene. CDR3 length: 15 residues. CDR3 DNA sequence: TGTGCCAGCAGCACCCGGGACAGAGAAAATCAGCCCCAGCATTTT. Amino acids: CASSTRDRENQPQHF.

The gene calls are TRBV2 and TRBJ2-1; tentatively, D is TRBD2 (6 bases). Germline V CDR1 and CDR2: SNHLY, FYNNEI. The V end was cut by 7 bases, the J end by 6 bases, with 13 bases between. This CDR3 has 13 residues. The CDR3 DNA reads TGTGCCAGCATGTCGGGAGTCGCCAATGAGCAGTTCTTC. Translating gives CASMSGVANEQFF.

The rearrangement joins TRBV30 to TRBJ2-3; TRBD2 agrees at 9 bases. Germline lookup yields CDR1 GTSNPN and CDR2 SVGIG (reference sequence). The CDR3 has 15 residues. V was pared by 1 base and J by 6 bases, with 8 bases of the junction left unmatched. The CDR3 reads CAWSGLAGSRDTQYF. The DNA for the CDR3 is TGTGCCTGGAGTGGCCTAGCGGGATCTCGGGATACGCAGTATTTT.

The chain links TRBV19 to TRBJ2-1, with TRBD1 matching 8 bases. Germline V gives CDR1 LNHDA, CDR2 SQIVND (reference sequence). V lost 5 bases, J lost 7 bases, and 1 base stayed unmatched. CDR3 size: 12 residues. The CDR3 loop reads CASSHRGNEQFF. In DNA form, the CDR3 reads TGTGCCAGTAGTCACAGGGGGAATGAGCAGTTCTTC. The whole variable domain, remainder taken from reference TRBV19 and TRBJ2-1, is DGGITQSPKYLFRKEGQNVTLSCEQNLNHDAMYWYRQDPGQGLRLIYYSQIVNDFQKGDIAEGYSVSREKKESFPLTVTSAQKNPTAFYLCASSHRGNEQFFGPGTRLTVL.

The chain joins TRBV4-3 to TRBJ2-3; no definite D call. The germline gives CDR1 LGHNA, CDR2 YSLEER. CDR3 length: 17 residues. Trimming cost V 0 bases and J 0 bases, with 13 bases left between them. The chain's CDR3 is CASSQDLLGPSTDTQYF. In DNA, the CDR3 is TGCGCCAGCAGCCAAGATCTACTCGGACCTAGCACAGATACGCAGTATTTT.

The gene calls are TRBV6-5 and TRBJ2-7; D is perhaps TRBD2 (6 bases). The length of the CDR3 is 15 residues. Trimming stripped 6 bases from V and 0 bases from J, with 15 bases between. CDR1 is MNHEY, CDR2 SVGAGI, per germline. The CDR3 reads CASRAGTYSSYEQYF. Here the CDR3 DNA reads TGTGCCAGCAGGGCCGGGACTTATAGCTCCTACGAGCAGTACTTC.

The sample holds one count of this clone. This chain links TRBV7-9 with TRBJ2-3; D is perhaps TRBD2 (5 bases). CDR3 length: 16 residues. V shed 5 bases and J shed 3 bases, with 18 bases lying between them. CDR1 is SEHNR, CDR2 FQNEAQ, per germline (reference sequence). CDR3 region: CASSQNMAGGTDTQYF. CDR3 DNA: TGTGCCAGCAGCCAGAATATGGCAGGAGGTACAGATACGCAGTATTTT.

CDR3 residues: CASSLSQGRKNSPLHF. Written as DNA, the CDR3 is TGTGCCAGCAGTTTAAGTCAGGGACGGAAGAATTCACCCCTCCACTTT. This chain uses TRBV28 with TRBJ1-6; possibly TRBD1 for D (5 bases). From germline, CDR1 is MDHEN and CDR2 SYDVKM. CDR3 length: 16 residues. V lost 2 bases and J lost 7, with 15 bases in between.

CDR3 sequence (DNA): TGTGCCAGCAGCCAGGGTGGTTCGGCGGATGAGCAGTTCTTC. Amino acids: CASSQGGSADEQFF. The chain is built from TRBV4-2 and TRBJ2-1; D unclear. This CDR3 has 14 residues. V shed 3 bases and J shed 8 bases, with 14 bases lying between them. Germline V gene lookup returns CDR1 LGHNA and CDR2 YNFKEQ.

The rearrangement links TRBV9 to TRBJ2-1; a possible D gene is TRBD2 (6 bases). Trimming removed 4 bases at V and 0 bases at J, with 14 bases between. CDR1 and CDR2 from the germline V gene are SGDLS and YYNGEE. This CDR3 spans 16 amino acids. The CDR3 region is CASSQSGYSSYNEQFF. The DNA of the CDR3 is TGTGCCAGCAGCCAAAGCGGGTATAGCTCCTACAATGAGCAGTTCTTC.

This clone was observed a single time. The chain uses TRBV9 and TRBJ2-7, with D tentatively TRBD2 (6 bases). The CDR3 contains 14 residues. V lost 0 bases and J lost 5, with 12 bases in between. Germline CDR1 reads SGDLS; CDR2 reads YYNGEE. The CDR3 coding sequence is TGTGCCAGCAGCGTAGACGGGAGTAGCGACGAGCAGTACTTC. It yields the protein CASSVDGSSDEQYF.

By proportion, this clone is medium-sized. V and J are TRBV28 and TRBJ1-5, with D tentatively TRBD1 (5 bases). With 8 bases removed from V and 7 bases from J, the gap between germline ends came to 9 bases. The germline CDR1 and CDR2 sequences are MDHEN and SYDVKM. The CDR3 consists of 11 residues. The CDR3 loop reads CASGGIQPQHF. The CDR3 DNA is TGTGCCAGCGGGGGGATCCAGCCCCAGCATTTT.

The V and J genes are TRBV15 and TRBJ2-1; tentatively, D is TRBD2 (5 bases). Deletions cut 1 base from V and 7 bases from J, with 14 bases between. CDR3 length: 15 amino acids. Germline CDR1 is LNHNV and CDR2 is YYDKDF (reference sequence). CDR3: CATSRASEAGNEQFF. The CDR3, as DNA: TGTGCCACCAGCAGAGCCTCGGAGGCCGGGAATGAGCAGTTCTTC.

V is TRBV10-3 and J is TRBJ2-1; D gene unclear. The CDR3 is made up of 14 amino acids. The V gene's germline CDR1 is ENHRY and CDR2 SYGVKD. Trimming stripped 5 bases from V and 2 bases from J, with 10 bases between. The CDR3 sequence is CAISLEDAYNEQFF. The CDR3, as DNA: TGTGCCATCAGTCTAGAGGACGCCTACAATGAGCAGTTCTTC.

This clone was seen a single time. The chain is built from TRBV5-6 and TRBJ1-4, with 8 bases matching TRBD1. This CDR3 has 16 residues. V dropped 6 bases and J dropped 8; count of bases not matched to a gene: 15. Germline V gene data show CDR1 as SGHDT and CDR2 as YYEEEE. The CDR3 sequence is CASTSPEDRGTEKLFF. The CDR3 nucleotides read TGTGCCAGCACCTCCCCCGAAGACAGGGGAACGGAAAAACTGTTTTTT.